Listed here is a single TCR beta chain. Its target is unknown. Deletions cut 5 bases from V and 4 bases from J, with 11 bases between. The CDR3 spans 14 residues. This record belongs to a study of human T cells and chemical hapten exposure. Regarding the study as a whole: Sensitization with DPC brought no change to TCRs above 1 in 1000 in frequency.

Time point of the sample: patch test 1, 2 weeks after DPC sensitization. Specified treatment: therapeutic diphenylcyclopropenone sensitization with weekly scalp DPC. Unfractionated whole blood was the source of the extracted total RNA. Library construction involved attaching unique molecular identifiers to individual cDNA molecules, which allowed quantitative, reproducible TCR counting. One entry per CDR3 protein, called by TCRdb with MiXCR from the RACE reads. The sample has approximately 80,000 distinct CDR3 sequences, about 10% seen once; the top ten hold around 4.2%. The sample in question was whole blood, obtained in connection with sensitization to the hapten diphenylcyclopropenone (DPC). The chain has TRBV12-3 or TRBV12-4 and TRBJ2-2; tentative D call: TRBD2 (6 bases). The source is a woman aged 50 to 65 with alopecia areata. Some clones in this sample may be carry-over from other donors' samples. As DNA, the CDR3 is TGTGCCAGCAGTCTTACGACTAGCACCGGGGAGCTGTTTTTT. The encoded protein is CASSLTTSTGELFF.